The 27 T cell receptor beta chains listed next were all sequenced from one sample in a study of blood T cell repertoires in COVID-19. Assay used: immunoSEQ multiplex PCR; TCRdb lists only in-frame clones, some missing. The sample has a few hundred thousand clones; under 95% are singletons. The sequencing input was PBMCs or T cells enriched from blood (not recorded which). These receptors originate from a woman between 25 and 40 years old who had recovered from COVID-19.

V is TRBV27 and J is TRBJ2-7, with D possibly TRBD1 on 5 matching bases. V was shortened by 5 bases and J by 5 bases, with 19 bases between the two germline ends. There are 15 residues in the CDR3. Germline V gene lookup returns CDR1 MNHEY and CDR2 SMNVEV (reference sequence). In nucleotides, the CDR3 is TGTGCCAGCAGTCAAGACAGACCTCAGAACAACGAGCAGTACTTC. Residues: CASSQDRPQNNEQYF.

This chain uses TRBV28 with TRBJ2-3; 10 bases align to TRBD2. The CDR3 consists of 15 residues. Trimming took 5 bases from V and 6 from J; bases not matched to a gene: 8. Germline values: CDR1 MDHEN, CDR2 SYDVKM. In DNA form, the CDR3 reads TGTGCCAGCAGTCTAGCGGGGGTCCCCCCCGATACGCAGTATTTT. Translated: CASSLAGVPPDTQYF.

V gene TRBV21-1 combines with J gene TRBJ1-1; TRBD1 is taken as the D call from the table, unchecked against the DNA. TRBV21-1 constitutes a pseudogene. CDR3 length equals 16 residues. The CDR3 reads CASSKRTGAPNTEAFF. In DNA form, the CDR3 reads TGTGCCAGCAGCAAACGTACAGGAGCCCCGAACACTGAAGCTTTCTTT.

This chain joins TRBV5-1 and TRBJ1-1, with TRBD1 matching over 8 bases. In germline, CDR1 is SGHRS, CDR2 YFSETQ. With 1 base clipped from V and 6 bases from J, the junction kept 8 bases outside the gene matches. The CDR3 covers 15 residues. Written as DNA, the CDR3 is TGCGCCAGCAGCTTGTCAGGACAGGGTGTCGCTGAAGCTTTCTTT. As protein: CASSLSGQGVAEAFF. The whole variable domain, filled in from reference TRBV5-1 and TRBJ1-1, reads KAGVTQTPRYLIKTRGQQVTLSCSPISGHRSVSWYQQTPGQGLQFLFEYFSETQRNKGNFPGRFSGRQFSNSRSEMNVSTLELGDSALYLCASSLSGQGVAEAFFGQGTRLTVV.

This clone was seen a single time. The rearrangement links TRBV30 to TRBJ1-1, with D maybe TRBD1 (5 bases). The CDR3 runs to 13 residues. Germline V CDR1 and CDR2: GTSNPN, SVGIG (reference sequence). V was shortened by 2 bases and J by 5 bases, with 12 bases between the two germline ends. DNA of the CDR3: TGTGCCTGGAGTTCGGGAGCAGGGACTGAAGCTTTCTTT. It codes for CAWSSGAGTEAFF. The variable domain in full, with the rest retrieved from reference TRBV30 and TRBJ1-1, is SQTIHQWPATLVQPVGSPLSLECTVEGTSNPNLYWYRQAAGRGLQLLFYSVGIGQISSEVPQNLSASRPQDRQFILSSKKLLLSDSGFYLCAWSSGAGTEAFFGQGTRLTVV.

V and J are TRBV25-1 and TRBJ1-2; the D gene is possibly TRBD1 (6 bases). Germline values: CDR1 MGHDK, CDR2 SYGVNS. The V end lost 2 bases, the J end lost 7 bases, and 14 bases lay between the germline ends. CDR3 size: 14 residues. CDR3 DNA sequence: TGTGCCAGCAGTGAACCGGACAGCCTTGCTGGCTACACCTTC. Encoded protein: CASSEPDSLAGYTF.

The genes are TRBV14 and TRBJ2-3; TRBD2 aligns across 15 bases. After removal of 5 bases from V and 5 bases from J, the junction contained 5 bases not matched to a gene. There are 16 residues in the CDR3. Germline CDR1 and CDR2: SGHDN and FVKESK. The CDR3 region is CASSRTSGRAIDTQYF. In DNA form, the CDR3 reads TGTGCCAGCAGCAGGACTAGCGGGAGGGCGATAGATACGCAGTATTTT.

The V gene is TRBV7-9, the J gene TRBJ2-7; D ambiguous. The CDR3 is 13 residues long. Germline lookup yields CDR1 SEHNR and CDR2 FQNEAQ (reference sequence). V was cut by 4 bases and J by 1 base, with 8 bases left in between. DNA for the CDR3: TGTGCCAGCAGCTCACCTGAGTCCTACGAGCAGTACTTC. This codes for CASSSPESYEQYF.

The chain combines TRBV6-2 or TRBV6-3 with TRBJ2-2; TRBD1 matches 9 bases. In germline, CDR1 is MNHEY, CDR2 SVGEGT. CDR3 length equals 17 residues. V gave up 2 bases and J gave up 5 bases; unmatched junction bases: 9. As DNA, the CDR3 is TGTGCCAGCAGTTACCGGGGGGACAGGGCTCGGACCGGGGAGCTGTTTTTT. Its translation is CASSYRGDRARTGELFF.

V gene TRBV20-1 combines with J gene TRBJ2-7; D is unresolved. The CDR3 contains 12 residues. In germline, CDR1 is DFQATT, CDR2 SNEGSKA (reference sequence). V lost 3 bases and J 2 bases, leaving 8 bases between the germline ends. CDR3 region: CSASHQAYEQYF. CDR3 nucleotides: TGCAGTGCTAGTCACCAGGCCTACGAGCAGTACTTC.

The J gene is TRBJ2-7, the V gene TRBV3-1 (or the pseudogene TRBV3-2); 15 bases match TRBD2. Losses at the gene ends were 1 base for V and 3 bases for J; bases not matched to a gene: 13. The CDR3 extends over 20 amino acids. In germline, CDR1 is LGHDT, CDR2 YNNKEL (reference sequence). CDR3 sequence reads: CASSQGTGLAGGIAFYEQYF. In DNA form, the CDR3 reads TGTGCCAGCAGCCAAGGAACGGGACTAGCGGGGGGCATAGCCTTCTACGAGCAGTACTTC.

V usage is TRBV11-2 and J usage is TRBJ2-7; no reliable D call. Germline CDR1 SGHAT, CDR2 FQNNGV. V was pared by 5 bases and J by 3 bases, with 11 bases between. This CDR3 is 13 amino acids long. The CDR3 region is CASSPPPGYEQYF. Written as DNA, the CDR3 is TGTGCCAGCAGCCCACCTCCAGGCTACGAGCAGTACTTC.

The chain employs TRBV7-2 and TRBJ2-1; 9 bases are shared with TRBD1. The CDR3 totals 15 residues. The germline V gene has CDR1 SGHTA and CDR2 FQGNSA. J gave up 8 bases and V 6 bases, and 11 bases lay outside the gene matches. CDR3 coding DNA: TGTGCCAGCAGATTCCCGGGACAGGGATCCGATGAGCAGTTCTTC. This gives the protein CASRFPGQGSDEQFF.

The chain recombines TRBV5-4 with TRBJ2-5, with 9 bases fitting TRBD1. J was trimmed by 1 base and V by 1 base; bases with no gene match: 11. Germline lookup yields CDR1 SGHNT and CDR2 YYREEE (reference sequence). The CDR3 contains 18 residues. The DNA of the CDR3 is TGTGCCAGCAGCTTGACGCGGCAGACGACAGGGGGCCAAGAGACCCAGTACTTC. Encoded protein: CASSLTRQTTGGQETQYF.

As DNA, the CDR3 is TGTGCCATCAGTGGGGGGCCGGCCGACGGGATCGGCTATGGCTACACCTTC. Protein product: CAISGGPADGIGYGYTF. The V call is TRBV10-3, the J call TRBJ1-2; weak D call: TRBD1 (6 bases). The germline gives CDR1 ENHRY, CDR2 SYGVKD. The V end was cut by 4 bases, the J end by 4 bases, with 22 bases between. The CDR3 contains 17 residues.

A few counts support this clone. The gene calls are TRBV11-3 and TRBJ2-7; 9 positions match TRBD1. Germline lookup yields CDR1 SGHNT and CDR2 YENEEA. V gave up 0 bases and J gave up 3 bases; unmatched junction bases: 6. The CDR3 spans 16 residues. The CDR3 region has the DNA TGTGCCAGCAGCTTAGATAGGACAGGGGAAAGCTACGAGCAGTACTTC. It codes for CASSLDRTGESYEQYF.

The rearrangement uses TRBV4-3 and TRBJ2-5, with TRBD2 identical over 10 bases. The V gene's germline CDR1 is LGHNA and CDR2 YSLEER. V lost 1 base and J lost 4; bases outside the gene matches: 12. CDR3 length: 18 amino acids. This CDR3 reads CASSQAVQRGGRGETQYF. The CDR3 coding sequence is TGCGCCAGCAGCCAAGCGGTCCAGCGGGGGGGCCGTGGAGAGACCCAGTACTTC.

This rearrangement joins TRBV15 to TRBJ2-7; 7 nucleotides match TRBD2. Germline assignment: CDR1 LNHNV and CDR2 YYDKDF (reference sequence). This CDR3 has 15 residues. V shed 3 bases, J shed 2 bases, and the junction held 7 bases outside the gene matches. CDR3 region: CATSRGAGPTYEQYF. CDR3 sequence (DNA): TGTGCCACCAGCAGGGGAGCGGGGCCAACCTACGAGCAGTACTTC.

This chain connects TRBV5-1 to TRBJ1-2; TRBD1 is a possible D gene (6 bases). The CDR3 loop spans 13 amino acids. V shed 3 bases and J shed 7 bases, with 13 bases lying between them. Germline CDR1 SGHRS, CDR2 YFSETQ. The CDR3 DNA reads TGCGCCAGCAGCTCTAACGACAGGATTGGCTACACCTTC. This gives the protein CASSSNDRIGYTF.

The rearrangement joins TRBV3-1 (or the pseudogene TRBV3-2) to TRBJ2-7; 10 positions match TRBD2. Germline CDR1 is LGHDT and CDR2 is YNNKEL (reference sequence). The CDR3 is 17 residues long. With 2 bases clipped from V and 1 base from J, the junction kept 8 bases outside the gene matches. Here the CDR3 DNA reads TGTGCCAGCAGCCAATTCCCCGGACTAGCGGTTTCCTACGAGCAGTACTTC. This codes for CASSQFPGLAVSYEQYF.

V gene TRBV10-3 combines with J gene TRBJ2-3; TRBD1 aligns across 8 bases. The CDR3 is made up of 13 amino acids. Germline lookup yields CDR1 ENHRY and CDR2 SYGVKD. Trimming cost V 4 bases and J 5 bases; bases outside gene matches: 2. The CDR3 sequence is CAISVTGGDTQYF. In DNA form, the CDR3 reads TGTGCCATCAGTGTCACAGGGGGAGATACGCAGTATTTT.

This chain connects TRBV27 to TRBJ2-1; perhaps TRBD1 as D (5 bases). Germline values: CDR1 MNHEY, CDR2 SMNVEV (reference sequence). V was trimmed by 4 bases and J by 9 bases, leaving 22 bases between them. The CDR3 is 16 residues long. CDR3 in DNA: TGTGCCAGCAGTTCTTTCAAGGGCGCAGGGATAGGTGAGCAGTTCTTC. This codes for CASSSFKGAGIGEQFF.

The CDR3: CASSSDRDGGYTF. The CDR3 bases are TGTGCCAGCAGCTCCGACAGGGATGGAGGCTACACCTTC. This rearrangement joins TRBV7-2 to TRBJ1-2, with 7 bases that match TRBD1. CDR1 and CDR2 from the germline V gene are SGHTA and FQGNSA. This CDR3 contains 13 residues. The V gene end was trimmed by 4 bases and the J gene end by 8 bases; junction bases not matched to a gene: 7. Full variable domain (rest looked up from reference TRBV7-2 and TRBJ1-2): GAGVSQSPSNKVTEKGKDVELRCDPISGHTALYWYRQSLGQGLEFLIYFQGNSAPDKSGLPSDRFSAERTGGSVSTLTIQRTQQEDSAVYLCASSSDRDGGYTFGSGTRLTVV.

This CDR3 reads CASSLGYRAEAFF. The CDR3 region has the DNA TGTGCCAGCAGCTTAGGCTACAGAGCTGAAGCTTTCTTT. The rearrangement uses TRBV11-2 and TRBJ1-1, with D unclear. This CDR3 has 13 residues. The germline V gene has CDR1 SGHAT and CDR2 FQNNGV. Trimming shortened V by 1 base and J by 6 bases, and 9 bases separated the two germline ends.

The chain joins TRBV5-5 to TRBJ1-2; D ambiguous. The germline V gene has CDR1 SGHKS and CDR2 YYEKEE (reference sequence). The CDR3 runs to 14 residues. Trimming took off 4 bases at V and 8 bases at J, with 18 bases between the two ends. The CDR3 loop reads CASSPQLNRGGYTF. The CDR3 DNA reads as TGTGCCAGCAGCCCGCAACTGAATCGGGGAGGCTACACCTTC.

J is TRBJ2-7 and V is TRBV2; TRBD2 aligns across 12 bases. V trimming: 8 bases; J trimming: 10 bases; junction bases outside the gene matches: 9. Germline V gene lookup returns CDR1 SNHLY and CDR2 FYNNEI. The CDR3 has 13 residues. CDR3 region: CASGRLAGGEQYF. The CDR3 nucleotides are TGTGCCAGCGGTCGTCTAGCGGGAGGGGAACAGTACTTC.

The V and J genes are TRBV28 and TRBJ2-1, with D possibly being TRBD2 (5 bases). This CDR3 is built from 16 residues. The V gene lost 6 bases and the J gene lost 0 bases, with 15 bases spanning the gap. In germline, CDR1 is MDHEN, CDR2 SYDVKM. This chain's CDR3 is CASRTRGFSSYNEQFF. DNA of the CDR3: TGTGCCAGCAGGACCCGCGGGTTTAGCTCCTACAATGAGCAGTTCTTC. The whole variable domain, remainder taken from reference TRBV28 and TRBJ2-1, is DVKVTQSSRYLVKRTGEKVFLECVQDMDHENMFWYRQDPGLGLRLIYFSYDVKMKEKGDIPEGYSVSREKKERFSLILESASTNQTSMYLCASRTRGFSSYNEQFFGPGTRLTVL.